This T cell receptor (beta chain) was sequenced for a study of cytomegalovirus exposure and HLA in healthy donors. Regarding the study as a whole: Another analysis was done later, and it associated 15,000 to 20,000 TCR beta sequences with HLA alleles at 0.05 false discovery rate. The authors later linked a missense DCLRE1C variant to TCR beta V- and J-gene trimming.

With respect to this clone: Its antigen is as yet unknown.

The PCR was carried out with 60 Vbeta primers and 13 Jbeta primers. The method was immunoSEQ multiplex PCR; TCRdb's version includes in-frame clones alone and lacks a portion of them. The data show 300,000 or so clones, with approximately 85% seen just once and 1.5% to 2.5% held by the top ten. V was trimmed by 7 bases and J by 5 bases, leaving 17 bases between them. This CDR3 is built from 14 residues. The germline V gene has CDR1 ENHRY and CDR2 SYGVKD. The TCR sequence derives from a woman aged 40 to 55 in good health and CMV-seropositive. Sequenced material: PBMCs. This rearrangement joins TRBV10-3 to TRBJ1-1; D is perhaps TRBD1 (6 bases). CDR3 amino acids: CAITPAVGATEAFF. CDR3 sequence (DNA): TGTGCCATCACCCCAGCCGTGGGGGCTACTGAAGCTTTCTTT.